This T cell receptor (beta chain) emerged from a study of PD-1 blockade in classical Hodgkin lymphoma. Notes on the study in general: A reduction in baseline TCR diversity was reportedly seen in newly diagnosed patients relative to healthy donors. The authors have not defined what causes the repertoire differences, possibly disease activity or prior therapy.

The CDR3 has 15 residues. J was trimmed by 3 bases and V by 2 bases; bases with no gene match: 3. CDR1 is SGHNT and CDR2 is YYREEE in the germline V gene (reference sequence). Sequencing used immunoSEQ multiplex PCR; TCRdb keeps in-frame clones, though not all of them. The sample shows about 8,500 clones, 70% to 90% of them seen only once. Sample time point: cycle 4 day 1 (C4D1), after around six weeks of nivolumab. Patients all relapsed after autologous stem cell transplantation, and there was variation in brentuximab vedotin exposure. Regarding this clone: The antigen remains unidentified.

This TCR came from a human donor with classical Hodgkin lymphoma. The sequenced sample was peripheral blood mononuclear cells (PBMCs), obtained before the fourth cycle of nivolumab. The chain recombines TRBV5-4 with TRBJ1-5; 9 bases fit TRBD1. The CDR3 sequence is CASSLQGADNQPQHF. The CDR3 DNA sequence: TGTGCCAGCAGCTTACAGGGGGCCGACAATCAGCCCCAGCATTTT.